The 20 T cell receptor beta chains below were found in one sample sequenced in a study of Ad26.COV2.S vaccination and SARS-CoV-2 variants. Libraries were prepared by immunoSEQ multiplex PCR; TCRdb keeps only in-frame clonotypes and omits some of them. Of roughly 460,000 clones in the sample, 70% to 90% were seen once. As for treatment: some 20 received Ad26.COV2.S at low or high dose, single or two shots; about 5 received placebo; per-sample allocation not given. Samples analyzed were those drawn on day 63 after the first vaccine or placebo injection. Specimen: peripheral blood, collected in a trial of Ad26.COV2.S vaccine versus placebo. All receptors come from a person between 18 and 65 years old who received the Ad26.COV2.S COVID-19 vaccine or a placebo.

The chain employs TRBV13 and TRBJ1-2; TRBD1 aligns across 9 bases. Per the germline V gene, CDR1 is PRHDT and CDR2 is FYEKMQ (reference sequence). V shed 3 bases and J 6 bases; nucleotides not matched to a gene: 5. This CDR3 contains 14 residues. The DNA for the CDR3 is TGTGCCAGCAGCTTCGCTGGGACAGGGCATGGCTACACCTTC. Protein sequence: CASSFAGTGHGYTF.

The CDR3 DNA follows: TGTGCCAGCAGTATTGGGTCGTCTGGCTACACCTTC. This encodes CASSIGSSGYTF. V is TRBV7-9 and J is TRBJ1-2, with D unresolved. Trimming cost V 6 bases and J 7 bases, with 12 bases left between them. CDR1 and CDR2 from the germline V gene are SEHNR and FQNEAQ (reference sequence). This CDR3 contains 12 residues.

The chain combines TRBV28 with TRBJ2-7; no clear D. CDR3 length: 14 amino acids. From germline, CDR1 is MDHEN and CDR2 SYDVKM. Between the trimmed V and J ends, which lost 6 bases and 4 bases, there was a span of 16 bases. CDR3 bases: TGTGCCAGCAGCCCTCGTTCGGTGCTTTACGAGCAGTACTTC. As protein: CASSPRSVLYEQYF.

The chain couples TRBV29-1 to TRBJ2-2; the match to TRBD2 covers 7 bases. Germline V gene data show CDR1 as SQVTM and CDR2 as ANQGSEA. The CDR3 loop spans 11 amino acids. The V and J ends lost 5 bases and 7 bases, in that order; junction bases with no gene match: 1. The CDR3 DNA is TGCAGCGTTCGGGAGGTCGGGGAGCTGTTTTTT. Residues: CSVREVGELFF.

This chain uses TRBV11-2 with TRBJ2-1; D unclear. This CDR3 spans 14 amino acids. Germline V CDR1 and CDR2: SGHAT, FQNNGV. The V gene lost 0 bases and the J gene lost 9 bases, with 12 bases spanning the gap. The CDR3 is CASSLELASAEQFF. DNA of the CDR3: TGTGCCAGCAGCTTAGAGTTAGCATCTGCTGAGCAGTTCTTC.

V and J are TRBV27 and TRBJ2-7, with 14 bases matching TRBD2. CDR1 is MNHEY and CDR2 is SMNVEV in the germline V gene (reference sequence). This CDR3 contains 16 residues. V lost 5 bases, J lost 4 bases, and 7 bases stayed unmatched. CDR3 in amino acids: CASSPKGLAGVYEQYF. The CDR3 DNA reads TGTGCCAGCAGTCCAAAGGGACTAGCGGGAGTTTACGAGCAGTACTTC.

The J gene is TRBJ2-1, the V gene TRBV28; 10 bases line up with TRBD2. V trimming: 7 bases; J trimming: 9 bases; junction bases outside the gene matches: 9. Germline assignment: CDR1 MDHEN and CDR2 SYDVKM. The CDR3 totals 14 residues. The CDR3 spells CASTPGTSDTEQFF. CDR3 DNA sequence: TGTGCCAGCACCCCGGGGACTAGCGATACTGAGCAGTTCTTC.

This clone showed up many times. The chain couples TRBV30 to TRBJ2-5; D gene ambiguous. CDR3 length equals 13 residues. Germline V gene data show CDR1 as GTSNPN and CDR2 as SVGIG (reference sequence). V was pared by 0 bases and J by 0 bases, with 5 bases between. The CDR3 bases are TGTGCCTGGAGTGTAACAGACCAAGAGACCCAGTACTTC. Its translation: CAWSVTDQETQYF.

J is TRBJ2-1 and V is TRBV12-3 or TRBV12-4, with a weak D call TRBD2 (6 bases). The CDR3 has 12 residues. V lost 5 bases, J lost 6 bases, and 8 bases lay in between. The CDR3 reads CASSTSTNEQFF. The CDR3 nucleotides read TGTGCCAGCAGTACTAGCACCAATGAGCAGTTCTTC.

The chain employs TRBV9 and TRBJ2-1, with TRBD2 matching 7 bases. In germline, CDR1 is SGDLS, CDR2 YYNGEE. This CDR3 has 13 amino acids. V trimming: 3 bases; J trimming: 7 bases; junction bases outside the gene matches: 4. The DNA for the CDR3 is TGTGCCAGCAGCGGGACGGGGGGAAATGAGCAGTTCTTC. Amino acids: CASSGTGGNEQFF.

The CDR3 sequence is CASSFFYGVSGNTIYF. DNA for the CDR3: TGTGCCAGCAGCTTTTTTTATGGGGTATCTGGAAACACCATATATTTT. The rearrangement uses TRBV7-2 and TRBJ1-3; D ambiguous. The V end was cut by 3 bases, the J end by 1 base, with 13 bases between. This CDR3 is built from 16 residues. CDR1 and CDR2 from the germline V gene are SGHTA and FQGNSA. Complete variable domain (other parts from reference TRBV7-2 and TRBJ1-3): GAGVSQSPSNKVTEKGKDVELRCDPISGHTALYWYRQSLGQGLEFLIYFQGNSAPDKSGLPSDRFSAERTGGSVSTLTIQRTQQEDSAVYLCASSFFYGVSGNTIYFGEGSWLTVV.

This CDR3 reads CASSPRGTKNIQYF. The CDR3 coding sequence is TGTGCCAGCTCACCCAGGGGGACCAAAAACATTCAGTACTTC. This chain joins TRBV18 and TRBJ2-4; TRBD1 matches 7 bases. Trimming took 3 bases from V and 2 from J; bases not matched to a gene: 1. The CDR3 has 14 amino acids. Germline values: CDR1 KGHSH, CDR2 LQKENI.

The chain recombines TRBV27 with TRBJ1-5; D remains ambiguous. The CDR3 is made up of 15 amino acids. V lost 4 bases and J 5 bases, leaving 15 bases between the germline ends. The germline V gene has CDR1 MNHEY and CDR2 SMNVEV (reference sequence). The CDR3 here is CASSSLPSTDQPQHF. The CDR3, as DNA: TGTGCCAGCAGTTCCCTACCTAGCACCGATCAGCCCCAGCATTTT.

The rearrangement uses TRBV5-8 and TRBJ2-3, with a possible D match to TRBD2 (7 bases). The CDR3 length is 15 residues. Germline CDR1 reads SGHTS; CDR2 reads YDEGEE. Trimming pared 0 bases from V and 6 bases from J, leaving 14 bases between. The CDR3 loop reads CASSLEGRGGDTQYF. DNA of the CDR3: TGTGCCAGCAGCTTGGAGGGCAGGGGAGGGGATACGCAGTATTTT.

The chain employs TRBV2 and TRBJ2-7; unclear D gene. V lost 6 bases to trimming and J lost 2 bases, with 14 bases between them. Per the germline V gene, CDR1 is SNHLY and CDR2 is FYNNEI. This CDR3 region has 14 residues. CDR3 amino acids: CASSRTPGAYEQYF. CDR3 DNA: TGTGCCAGCAGCCGGACCCCTGGGGCCTACGAGCAGTACTTC.

The chain has TRBV2 and TRBJ1-2; no clear D. V was pared by 0 bases and J by 4 bases, with 9 bases between. The germline V gene encodes CDR1 SNHLY and CDR2 FYNNEI. The CDR3 totals 14 residues. CDR3 bases: TGTGCCAGCAGTGAAGCCCCCCTCCCCTATGGCTACACCTTC. It specifies CASSEAPLPYGYTF.

This chain links TRBV7-2 with TRBJ1-2; possibly TRBD1 for D (5 bases). The CDR3 has 17 residues. The germline V gene has CDR1 SGHTA and CDR2 FQGNSA. Trimming removed 1 base from V and 4 bases from J, with 19 bases in between. CDR3 protein: CASSLGADGTPGYGYTF. The CDR3 DNA sequence: TGTGCCAGCAGCTTAGGTGCCGATGGGACGCCGGGCTATGGCTACACCTTC.

The chain uses TRBV18 and TRBJ1-1, with D perhaps TRBD1 (6 bases). This CDR3 spans 14 amino acids. The V end lost 6 bases, the J end lost 1 base, and 12 bases lay between the germline ends. Germline CDR1 and CDR2: KGHSH and LQKENI. CDR3 nucleotides: TGTGCCAGCTCGGCCGGGACACAGAACACTGAAGCTTTCTTT. Its translation is CASSAGTQNTEAFF.

This sequence joins TRBV18 and TRBJ1-2; possible D gene TRBD1, 5 bases. The CDR3 runs 12 residues. Trimming pared 3 bases from V and 8 bases from J, leaving 10 bases between. CDR1 is KGHSH, CDR2 LQKENI, per germline. The CDR3 coding sequence is TGTGCCAGCTCACCTGGGGCGAAGGGCTACACCTTC. Its translation is CASSPGAKGYTF.

The genes are TRBV7-9 and TRBJ2-4, with D perhaps matching TRBD1 or TRBD2 (5 bases each). The CDR3 totals 19 residues. Trimming cost V 1 base and J 0 bases, with 19 bases left between them. From germline, CDR1 is SEHNR and CDR2 FQNEAQ (reference sequence). CDR3 loop: CASSLEGWGTNLAKNIQYF. The CDR3, as DNA: TGTGCCAGCAGCTTAGAGGGGTGGGGGACGAATTTAGCCAAAAACATTCAGTACTTC.